These 5 T cell receptor beta chains came from one sample sequenced in a study of OX40 agonist ivuxolimab in advanced cancers. TCRdb's copy holds only in-frame clones and misses some; the assay was immunoSEQ multiplex PCR. Seen here are around 84,000 clones, 94% observed once, and the top ten hold 8% to 13%. The sample in question was CD4+ or CD8+ T cells sorted from blood, obtained in a trial of the OX40 agonist ivuxolimab. The source of these receptors is an adult with an advanced solid tumor such as melanoma, head and neck, liver or kidney cancer.

The gene calls are TRBV30 and TRBJ2-1; TRBD2 matches at 13 bases. The CDR3 is 13 amino acids. The J segment lost 10 bases and the V segment lost 3 bases, leaving 3 bases of the junction unmatched. Germline V gene data show CDR1 as GTSNPN and CDR2 as SVGIG (reference sequence). In nucleotides, the CDR3 is TGTGCCTGGAGGACTAGCGGGAGGCTAGAGCAGTTCTTC. Protein: CAWRTSGRLEQFF.

In this sample, this clone turned up once. The chain joins TRBV29-1 to TRBJ1-1; 7 bases line up with TRBD1. This CDR3 has 13 residues. Germline lookup yields CDR1 SQVTM and CDR2 ANQGSEA. The junction had 3 bases not matched to a gene; V was cut back by 4 bases and J by 1 base. The CDR3 region has the DNA TGCAGCGTTGGACAGGGTACGAACACTGAAGCTTTCTTT. Its translation: CSVGQGTNTEAFF.

The chain links TRBV27 to TRBJ1-5; D might be TRBD1 (5 bases). In germline, CDR1 is MNHEY, CDR2 SMNVEV (reference sequence). The CDR3 covers 15 residues. V was shortened by 3 bases and J by 0 bases, with 9 bases between the two germline ends. The CDR3 DNA is TGTGCCAGCAGTTTTTTGGGGGATAGCAATCAGCCCCAGCATTTT. Its translation: CASSFLGDSNQPQHF.

This sequence joins TRBV28 and TRBJ2-7, with TRBD2 matching 10 bases. The CDR3 has 18 residues. Germline-derived CDR1 and CDR2 are MDHEN and SYDVKM. The ends lost 4 bases at V and 1 base at J; junction bases unmatched: 13. The CDR3 nucleotides are TGTGCCAGCAGTTCAATATCCGGGACTAGCGCCATATCCTACGAGCAGTACTTC. This gives the protein CASSSISGTSAISYEQYF.

The chain joins TRBV5-6 to TRBJ2-7; TRBD2 agrees at 7 bases. The CDR3 runs 16 residues. Germline assignment: CDR1 SGHDT and CDR2 YYEEEE. V lost 2 bases, J lost 5 bases, and 13 bases stayed unmatched. CDR3 in amino acids: CASSLMYPGGFHEQYF. The CDR3 bases are TGTGCCAGCAGCTTAATGTACCCGGGAGGATTCCACGAGCAGTACTTC.